This T cell receptor (beta chain) was sequenced for a study of blood T cells in healthy people across ages (dated by TCRdb to 2015 to 2017). As for the study more broadly: In model experiments, template switching captured about one uniquely barcoded TCR beta cDNA molecule for every two T cells. Age-related changes in TCR beta repertoire diversity were measured in the study by deep sequencing normalized with unique cDNA molecular identifiers. The donors were split into four age groups: young (average 16 years), middle-aged (39), aged (more than 55) and long-lived (approximately 80). To avoid experimental bias, donors of different ages were randomly spread across the sequencing lanes. For two donors (one aged 18 to 30 and one aged 80 or older), the study analyzed two additional independent replicas of 1 million unique cDNA reads from the same blood draw. Broad study findings and their caveats: Because profiling used bulk unsorted PBMCs, naive and antigen-experienced compartments could not be compared conclusively. There was a strong correlation between observed TCR beta diversity and the percentage of naive T cells measured by flow cytometry. Compared with the aged group, the long-lived group had more naive CD4+ T cells, fewer expanded clones and increased TCR diversity, a pattern suggesting age selection. Observed TCR beta diversity per million T cells fell roughly linearly with age, and a significant reduction was already apparent by age roughly 40. Estimates of total diversity based on one million sequenced T cells were regarded as lower bounds and as underestimates. Because the CMV infection status of the donors was unknown, age-related changes in expanded clonotypes may potentially have been confounded.

Receptor libraries were prepared by 5' RACE. Instrument used: Illumina HiSeq 2500. The second PCR ran for about 6 to 12 cycles and used a J-beta primer mix along with a sample-barcoded 5' primer. Each TCR beta cDNA molecule received a unique molecular identifier from a template-switch 5' adaptor carrying 12 random nucleotides. Each sample yielded at least 2.5 million CDR3-containing paired-end reads. All of the RNA was converted into first-strand cDNA using the Mint cDNA synthesis kit, with a TRBC-specific oligonucleotide serving as the primer. Following uracil-DNA glycosylase treatment, a first 18-cycle PCR with universal primers M1SS and BC2_uni_R was performed on all cDNA. In the original analysis: Normalization of each sample was performed by random selection of 1 million high-quality reads, each carrying a distinct molecular identifier. Instead of being binned into consensus sequences, reads that shared molecular identifiers were thrown out. MiTCR, run with a Q25 quality threshold and the strictest error-elimination algorithm, handled CDR3 identification, clonotype clustering and error correction. A nonparametric unseen species model using Euler transformation provided a lower-bound estimate of total TCR beta diversity. TCRdb ran its own pipeline on the public reads, namely fastp trimming at Q25 and MiXCR clone calling, and kept in-frame beta chains. Identical CDR3 proteins give one entry, which carries the most common genes and DNA. Here the V and J calls rest on TCRdb's processing, not on the authors' analysis. Here the sample has 600,000 or so distinct CDR3 sequences; roughly 20% occur a single time. Clones ranked in the top ten supply under 4% of the sample.

The donors were roughly 40 Caucasian individuals from Russia, aged roughly 6 to 100 years, who were systemically healthy. Each donor gave approximately 9.4 milliliters of peripheral blood, drawn into EDTA-treated Vacutainer tubes. Ficoll-Paque density-gradient centrifugation was used to isolate PBMCs, with at least 7 million obtained per sample. Total RNA, at least 6 micrograms per sample, was extracted from PBMCs with Trizol reagent. For every donor, an aliquot of PBMCs went through flow cytometry to measure the percentages of naive CD45RAhigh/CD27high T cells. This clonotype appeared many times. Its binding antigen is unknown. Base-call qualities are not available, and no considerably larger clone is one nucleotide away. The receptor was derived from a man between 65 and 85 years old in good health. The sequencing sample was made of blood.

CDR3 region: CASSQLAGEETQYF. The bases read TGTGCCAGCAGTCAACTAGCGGGAGAAGAGACCCAGTACTTC. The chain is encoded by TRBV2 joined to TRBJ2-5; TRBD2 lines up with 11 middle nucleotides. Germline trimming: 5 bases from V, 3 bases from J; junction bases outside gene matches: 2. Counted from cysteine to phenylalanine, this CDR3 has 14 amino acids. The read is trimmed to its CDR3 DNA, 42 bases read in frame from base 1. For CDR1 and CDR2, the germline V gene lists SNHLY and FYNNEI.